This entry features one T cell receptor beta chain sequence. Its specificity is not known. Germline CDR1 is SGHTA and CDR2 is FQGNSA. The V and J ends lost 5 bases and 5 bases respectively, with 15 bases between them. There are 14 residues in the CDR3. Assay used: immunoSEQ multiplex PCR; TCRdb lists only in-frame clones, some missing. Of approximately 11,000 clones detected, roughly 89% appear once; the ten largest clones hold approximately 3.5%. This specimen belongs to a study of immune evolution from preneoplasia to lung adenocarcinoma. Whole-study results and caveats: Normal lung had the highest top T cell clone frequencies.

This TCR was recovered from a person between 65 and 79 years old with invasive lung adenocarcinoma. The specimen sequenced was FFPE invasive lung adenocarcinoma tissue. The chain carries TRBV7-2 and TRBJ2-5, with D perhaps TRBD1 or TRBD2 (5 bases each). The CDR3 DNA follows: TGTGCCAGCAGCATGACAGAAAGAGGGGAGACCCAGTACTTC. Translated, it gives CASSMTERGETQYF.